One and the same sample provided the 20 T cell receptor beta chains below, sequenced in a study of T-cell reconstitution after alpha-beta-depleted transplantation in children. This sample's TCRbeta library carried unique molecular identifier barcodes. Each CDR3 protein gets one entry after TCRdb re-called the PCR reads with MiXCR. The repertoire consists of around 580,000 distinct CDR3 sequences, with 25% to 30% occurring once and the leading ten covering about 35%. The sequenced sample was PBMCs, obtained before TCRalphabeta/CD19-depleted stem cell transplant. These receptors were obtained from a boy younger than two with Wiskott-Aldrich syndrome, due to receive a stem cell transplant.

The chain has TRBV20-1 and TRBJ2-5, with no clear D. The CDR3 spans 13 residues. Germline V gives CDR1 DFQATT, CDR2 SNEGSKA (reference sequence). The V end lost 3 bases, the J end lost 1 base, and 9 bases lay between the germline ends. CDR3 in DNA: TGCAGTGCTAGTTGGCTCCCCCAAGAGACCCAGTACTTC. Translation gives CSASWLPQETQYF.

V usage is TRBV6-5 and J usage is TRBJ1-1; D is unclear. V shed 0 bases and J shed 3 bases, with 14 bases lying between them. The germline V gene has CDR1 MNHEY and CDR2 SVGAGI. The CDR3 contains 16 residues. CDR3 in DNA: TGTGCCAGCAGTTACTCGAAAATGGCATCTCACACTGAAGCTTTCTTT. Translation: CASSYSKMASHTEAFF.

This clonotype came up a few times. The genes are TRBV5-1 and TRBJ2-3, with TRBD2 identical over 12 bases. Trimming at V came to 3 bases and at J to 2 bases, leaving 4 bases not matched to a gene. Germline V CDR1 and CDR2: SGHRS, YFSETQ. The CDR3 sequence is 16 residues long. The DNA for the CDR3 is TGCGCCAGCAGCTGGGGACTAGCGGGCCTCACAGATACGCAGTATTTT. Amino acids: CASSWGLAGLTDTQYF.

The genes are TRBV5-6 and TRBJ2-7; D perhaps matches TRBD2 (6 bases). Germline loops: CDR1 SGHDT, CDR2 YYEEEE. The CDR3 consists of 14 residues. Trimming stripped 3 bases from V and 4 bases from J, with 14 bases between. CDR3 sequence (DNA): TGTGCCAGCAGCTGGGACTCAATGAATTACGAGCAGTACTTC. Translated: CASSWDSMNYEQYF.

This clonotype has only a few counts. The chain joins TRBV28 to TRBJ2-1; TRBD2 might be the D (6 bases). V lost 7 bases and J lost 3, with 16 bases in between. This CDR3 comprises 15 residues. Germline CDR1 reads MDHEN; CDR2 reads SYDVKM. DNA of the CDR3: TGTGCCAGCACCGCTGCAGGACTAAACTACAATGAGCAGTTCTTC. Its protein product is CASTAAGLNYNEQFF. Using reference TRBV28 and TRBJ2-1 for the parts outside the CDR3, the full variable domain is DVKVTQSSRYLVKRTGEKVFLECVQDMDHENMFWYRQDPGLGLRLIYFSYDVKMKEKGDIPEGYSVSREKKERFSLILESASTNQTSMYLCASTAAGLNYNEQFFGPGTRLTVL.

V usage is TRBV7-9 and J usage is TRBJ1-2, with D possibly being TRBD1 (5 bases). Per germline, CDR1 SEHNR and CDR2 FQNEAQ (reference sequence). The length of the CDR3 is 13 residues. Trimming left V 3 bases short and J 8 bases short, with 13 bases between. Here the CDR3 reads CASSFPVWDGYTF. The CDR3, as DNA: TGTGCCAGCAGCTTCCCAGTCTGGGACGGCTACACCTTC. The entire variable domain, with the rest obtained from reference TRBV7-9 and TRBJ1-2, is as follows: DTGVSQNPRHKITKRGQNVTFRCDPISEHNRLYWYRQTLGQGPEFLTYFQNEAQLEKSRLLSDRFSAERPKGSFSTLEIQRTEQGDSAMYLCASSFPVWDGYTFGSGTRLTVV.

This chain's CDR3 is CASSSRGVGGYTF. CDR3 bases: TGTGCCAGCAGTAGCCGCGGGGTGGGCGGCTACACCTTC. The chain carries TRBV6-1 and TRBJ1-2; D remains unclear. V lost 5 bases to trimming and J lost 8 bases, with 15 bases between them. Looked up from germline, CDR1 is MNHNS and CDR2 is SASEGT. The CDR3 is 13 amino acids.

The sample holds a few counts of this clonotype. The chain joins TRBV12-3 or TRBV12-4 to TRBJ1-1; TRBD1 agrees at 7 bases. V lost 2 bases to trimming and J lost 5 bases; unmatched junction nucleotides: 5. The CDR3 runs 14 residues. The CDR3 coding sequence is TGTGCCAGCAGTTTATCACAGGGGTGGACTGAAGCTTTCTTT. Amino acids: CASSLSQGWTEAFF.

This clonotype occurred a few times. V gene TRBV5-1 combines with J gene TRBJ2-1, with 8 bases aligning to TRBD2. The CDR3 length is 17 residues. Looked up from germline, CDR1 is SGHRS and CDR2 is YFSETQ. Trimming cost V 2 bases and J 2 bases; bases outside gene matches: 9. CDR3 region: CASSFLSGKRTYNEQFF. In DNA, the CDR3 is TGCGCCAGCAGCTTCCTTAGCGGGAAACGAACCTACAATGAGCAGTTCTTC. Full variable domain (remainder filled in from reference TRBV5-1 and TRBJ2-1): KAGVTQTPRYLIKTRGQQVTLSCSPISGHRSVSWYQQTPGQGLQFLFEYFSETQRNKGNFPGRFSGRQFSNSRSEMNVSTLELGDSALYLCASSFLSGKRTYNEQFFGPGTRLTVL.

The chain is built from TRBV5-1 and TRBJ1-2; unclear D gene. Trimming left V 4 bases short and J 3 bases short, with 19 bases between. Germline values: CDR1 SGHRS, CDR2 YFSETQ. This CDR3 region has 16 residues. The CDR3 spells CASSPLGKGMDYGYTF. CDR3 in DNA: TGCGCCAGCAGCCCGCTAGGTAAAGGGATGGACTATGGCTACACCTTC.

V usage is TRBV12-3 or TRBV12-4 and J usage is TRBJ2-3, with 7 bases identical to TRBD1. The J segment lost 2 bases and the V segment lost 10 bases, leaving 3 bases of the junction unmatched. The CDR3 is 12 amino acids. The CDR3 protein is CATQGNTDTQYF. In DNA form, the CDR3 reads TGTGCCACACAGGGGAACACAGATACGCAGTATTTT.

This clonotype was seen a handful of times. J is TRBJ2-1 and V is TRBV5-1; D might be TRBD1 (6 bases). Trimming shortened V by 3 bases and J by 6 bases, and 7 bases separated the two germline ends. The CDR3 spans 12 residues. Germline V gene data show CDR1 as SGHRS and CDR2 as YFSETQ. CDR3 sequence (DNA): TGCGCCAGCAGCTGGACAGTCAATGAGCAGTTCTTC. This translates into CASSWTVNEQFF.

V gene TRBV12-3 or TRBV12-4 combines with J gene TRBJ2-1; 14 bases line up with TRBD2. V dropped 7 bases and J dropped 5; count of bases not matched to a gene: 4. The CDR3 runs to 15 residues. This CDR3 reads CASIMGLAGDNEQFF. In nucleotides, the CDR3 is TGTGCCAGCATCATGGGACTAGCGGGAGACAATGAGCAGTTCTTC.

The chain combines TRBV5-1 with TRBJ2-7, with TRBD2 matching 10 bases. The V and J ends lost 0 bases and 0 bases, in that order; junction bases with no gene match: 6. The CDR3 totals 17 residues. The germline CDR1 and CDR2 sequences are SGHRS and YFSETQ. CDR3 loop: CASSLVLAGANSYEQYF. DNA for the CDR3: TGCGCCAGCAGCTTGGTGCTAGCGGGAGCCAACTCCTACGAGCAGTACTTC.

This clonotype came up a few times. The chain joins TRBV12-3 or TRBV12-4 to TRBJ1-2; D remains unclear. There are 13 residues in the CDR3. V lost 3 bases to trimming and J lost 4 bases, with 9 bases between them. This CDR3 is CASSFRRSYGYTF. As DNA, the CDR3 is TGTGCCAGCAGTTTTCGTCGATCCTATGGCTACACCTTC.

Many counts were recorded for this clonotype. An end of the junction does not agree with germline; a read error may underlie this. The chain has TRBV5-1 and TRBJ2-5; 10 bases match TRBD1. CDR1 is SGHRS and CDR2 is YFSETQ in the germline V gene. The CDR3 contains 14 residues. The CDR3 loop is CASSLGQGGETQYF. The CDR3 bases are TGTGCCAGCAGCCTCGGACAGGGGGGAGAGACCCAGTACTTC. The complete variable domain, with remaining parts taken from reference TRBV5-1 and TRBJ2-5, reads KAGVTQTPRYLIKTRGQQVTLSCSPISGHRSVSWYQQTPGQGLQFLFEYFSETQRNKGNFPGRFSGRQFSNSRSEMNVSTLELGDSALYLCASSLGQGGETQYFGPGTRLLVL.

This clonotype was found a few times. The gene calls are TRBV12-3 or TRBV12-4 and TRBJ2-1; D possibly corresponds to TRBD2 (5 bases). V shed 6 bases and J shed 2 bases, with 14 bases lying between them. The CDR3 extends over 15 amino acids. The CDR3 bases are TGTGCCAGCAGGCCTCTAAGCGGTACCTACAATGAGCAGTTCTTC. It specifies CASRPLSGTYNEQFF.

The rearrangement links TRBV7-2 to TRBJ2-1, with D perhaps assigned TRBD1 or TRBD2 (7 bases each). V gave up 8 bases and J gave up 7 bases, with 18 bases separating them. The CDR3 is 14 amino acids. Germline V CDR1 and CDR2: SGHTA, FQGNSA. CDR3: CASRFSGGVNEQFF. CDR3 DNA: TGTGCCAGCCGGTTTTCAGGGGGGGTGAATGAGCAGTTCTTC.

This clonotype was detected many times. J is TRBJ2-5 and V is TRBV20-1; D is perhaps TRBD2 (6 bases). The CDR3 consists of 15 residues. The germline gives CDR1 DFQATT, CDR2 SNEGSKA (reference sequence). The V and J ends lost 2 bases and 3 bases respectively, with 16 bases between them. CDR3 region: CSARILGGTEETQYF. The CDR3 region has the DNA TGCAGTGCTAGAATTCTTGGCGGGACCGAAGAGACCCAGTACTTC.

This clonotype came up a few times. The chain joins TRBV10-3 to TRBJ2-7; TRBD2 is a possible D gene (5 bases). Trimming pared 10 bases from V and 3 bases from J, leaving 16 bases between. The CDR3 is made up of 13 amino acids. Germline assignment: CDR1 ENHRY and CDR2 SYGVKD. CDR3 sequence reads: CASNTGINYEQYF. In nucleotides, the CDR3 is TGTGCCAGCAATACCGGGATAAACTACGAGCAGTACTTC.